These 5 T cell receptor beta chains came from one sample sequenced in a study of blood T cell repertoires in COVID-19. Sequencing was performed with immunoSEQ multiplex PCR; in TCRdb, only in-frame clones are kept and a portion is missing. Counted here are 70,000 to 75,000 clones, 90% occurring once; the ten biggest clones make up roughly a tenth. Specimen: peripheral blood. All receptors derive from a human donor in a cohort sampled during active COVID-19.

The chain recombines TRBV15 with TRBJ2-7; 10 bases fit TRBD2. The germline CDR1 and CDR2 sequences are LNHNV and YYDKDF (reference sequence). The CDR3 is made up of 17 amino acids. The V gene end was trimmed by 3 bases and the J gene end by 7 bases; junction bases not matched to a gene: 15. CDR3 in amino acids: CATSRGGVRLAGVEQYF. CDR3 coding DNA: TGTGCCACCAGCAGGGGAGGAGTCCGGCTAGCGGGAGTGGAGCAGTACTTC.

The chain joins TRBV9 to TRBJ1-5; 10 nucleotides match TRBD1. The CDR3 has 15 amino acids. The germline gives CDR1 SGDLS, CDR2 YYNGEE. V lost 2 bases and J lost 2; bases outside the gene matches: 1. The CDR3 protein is CASSVGTGGNQPQHF. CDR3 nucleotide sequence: TGTGCCAGCAGCGTGGGGACAGGGGGCAATCAGCCCCAGCATTTT.

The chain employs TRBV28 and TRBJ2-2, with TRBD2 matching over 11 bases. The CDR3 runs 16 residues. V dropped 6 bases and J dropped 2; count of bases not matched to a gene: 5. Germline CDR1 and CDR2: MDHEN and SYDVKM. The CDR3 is CASRVRLAGNTGELFF. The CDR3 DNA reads TGTGCCAGCAGGGTTCGACTAGCGGGAAACACCGGGGAGCTGTTTTTT. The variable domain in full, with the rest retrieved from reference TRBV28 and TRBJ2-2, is DVKVTQSSRYLVKRTGEKVFLECVQDMDHENMFWYRQDPGLGLRLIYFSYDVKMKEKGDIPEGYSVSREKKERFSLILESASTNQTSMYLCASRVRLAGNTGELFFGEGSRLTVL.

CDR3 protein: CASSYREYGYTF. The CDR3 coding sequence is TGTGCCAGCAGTTACCGGGAATATGGCTACACCTTC. The J gene is TRBJ1-2, the V gene TRBV6-2 or TRBV6-3; no definite D call. Looked up from germline, CDR1 is MNHEY and CDR2 is SVGEGT. CDR3 size: 12 residues. V shed 2 bases and J shed 5 bases, with 6 bases lying between them.

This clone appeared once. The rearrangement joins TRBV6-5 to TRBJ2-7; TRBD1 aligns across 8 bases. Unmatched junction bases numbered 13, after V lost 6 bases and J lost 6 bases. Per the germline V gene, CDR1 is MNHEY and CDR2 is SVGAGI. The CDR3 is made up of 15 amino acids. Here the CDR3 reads CASSLRGQAVSEQYF. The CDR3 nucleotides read TGTGCCAGCAGCCTGCGGGGACAGGCGGTATCCGAGCAGTACTTC.